The rows below give T cell receptor beta chains drawn from one sample of a study of Ad26.COV2.S vaccination and SARS-CoV-2 variants. TCRdb keeps only in-frame clones here, not all; method: immunoSEQ multiplex PCR. This sample yields some 300,000 clones, of which around four fifths are seen a single time; 2% to 2.5% belongs to the top ten. The source was peripheral blood, collected in a trial of Ad26.COV2.S vaccine versus placebo. The source is a person between 18 and 65 years old who received the Ad26.COV2.S COVID-19 vaccine or a placebo. CDR3s include the opening cysteine and the closing phenylalanine or tryptophan. Fields, in order: V gene, J gene, CDR3 protein.

v_gene: TRBV7-9; j_gene: TRBJ2-7; CDR3aa: CASSYRSTGGPYEQYF
v_gene: TRBV7-9; j_gene: TRBJ1-3; CDR3aa: CDRREPGNTIYF
v_gene: TRBV5-1; j_gene: TRBJ1-4; CDR3aa: CASSLAGSGGEKLFF
v_gene: TRBV5-1; j_gene: TRBJ2-5; CDR3aa: CASSLAAWLAGGQETQYF
v_gene: TRBV18; j_gene: TRBJ1-1; CDR3aa: CASSSGQRAEAFF
v_gene: TRBV12-3/TRBV12-4; j_gene: TRBJ1-6; CDR3aa: CASRTGGFSPLHF
v_gene: TRBV5-4; j_gene: TRBJ2-7; CDR3aa: CASSRVTGFEQYF
v_gene: TRBV28; j_gene: TRBJ1-2; CDR3aa: CASSLFGQGRTNYGYTF
v_gene: TRBV3-1/TRBV3-2; j_gene: TRBJ1-5; CDR3aa: CASSQSPQPDQPQHF
v_gene: TRBV27; j_gene: TRBJ2-3; CDR3aa: CASSLMLAGEGYTDTQYF
v_gene: TRBV25-1; j_gene: TRBJ1-2; CDR3aa: CASSPSRGVVGYTF
v_gene: TRBV7-9; j_gene: TRBJ1-4; CDR3aa: CASSLGGLDEKLFF
v_gene: TRBV28; j_gene: TRBJ1-4; CDR3aa: CASSFRPTVSNEKLFF
v_gene: TRBV6-5; j_gene: TRBJ1-1; CDR3aa: CASSFRGGNTEAFF
v_gene: TRBV18; j_gene: TRBJ1-1; CDR3aa: CASSRDPPGNTEAFF
v_gene: TRBV14; j_gene: TRBJ2-1; CDR3aa: CASSHLAGDTYNEQFF
v_gene: TRBV5-1; j_gene: TRBJ1-6; CDR3aa: CASSLDRDTGVHF
v_gene: TRBV5-6; j_gene: TRBJ1-2; CDR3aa: CASSLDVYGYTF
v_gene: TRBV4-1; j_gene: TRBJ2-1; CDR3aa: CASSSTGSYNEQFF
v_gene: TRBV4-2; j_gene: TRBJ2-7; CDR3aa: CASSPERGGAGDEQYF
v_gene: TRBV7-2; j_gene: TRBJ2-7; CDR3aa: CASSLLPSAEQYF
v_gene: TRBV28; j_gene: TRBJ1-1; CDR3aa: CASSLGNRAEAFF
v_gene: TRBV3-1/TRBV3-2; j_gene: TRBJ2-3; CDR3aa: CASSHLITRGAQTDTQYF
v_gene: TRBV23-1; j_gene: TRBJ2-7; CDR3aa: CASSQSATGISYEQYF
v_gene: TRBV19; j_gene: TRBJ2-2; CDR3aa: CASSISTGSTGELFF
v_gene: TRBV9; j_gene: TRBJ2-5; CDR3aa: CASSVIVGETQYF
v_gene: TRBV19; j_gene: TRBJ2-2; CDR3aa: CASSIGTSGNTGELFF
v_gene: TRBV5-4; j_gene: TRBJ2-4; CDR3aa: CASSLEGKNIQYF
v_gene: TRBV5-8; j_gene: TRBJ2-7; CDR3aa: CASSFGPPGSYEQYF
v_gene: TRBV30; j_gene: TRBJ1-1; CDR3aa: CAWFGPFTGGTEAFF
v_gene: TRBV19; j_gene: TRBJ1-6; CDR3aa: CASKVGSYNSPLHF
v_gene: TRBV12-5; j_gene: TRBJ2-5; CDR3aa: CASGFSGEETQYF
v_gene: TRBV25-1; j_gene: TRBJ2-7; CDR3aa: CASSEGGTGTYEQYF
v_gene: TRBV5-6; j_gene: TRBJ2-4; CDR3aa: CASSPTGLRNIQYF
v_gene: TRBV6-5; j_gene: TRBJ2-3; CDR3aa: CASSRGGYTDTQYF
v_gene: TRBV20-1; j_gene: TRBJ1-2; CDR3aa: CSASQGDNYGYTF
v_gene: TRBV29-1; j_gene: TRBJ2-3; CDR3aa: CSVRGGARDTQYF
v_gene: TRBV7-2; j_gene: TRBJ2-7; CDR3aa: CASTPSSAYPYEQYF
v_gene: TRBV11-1; j_gene: TRBJ2-5; CDR3aa: CASSLAPGAETQYF
v_gene: TRBV9; j_gene: TRBJ2-3; CDR3aa: CASSVYGTSSTDTQYF
v_gene: TRBV19; j_gene: TRBJ2-3; CDR3aa: CASRDDSSTDTQYF
v_gene: TRBV27; j_gene: TRBJ2-3; CDR3aa: CASSFSGISTDTQYF
v_gene: TRBV3-1/TRBV3-2; j_gene: TRBJ2-3; CDR3aa: CASSQALSGNTQYF
v_gene: TRBV9; j_gene: TRBJ1-3; CDR3aa: CASSVSGQGAGNTIYF
v_gene: TRBV5-1; j_gene: TRBJ2-2; CDR3aa: CASSSGQGNTGELFF
v_gene: TRBV12-5; j_gene: TRBJ2-3; CDR3aa: CASGLVPGTSGGTDTQYF
v_gene: TRBV10-1; j_gene: TRBJ2-4; CDR3aa: CATHPSGTRIKNIQYF
v_gene: TRBV5-1; j_gene: TRBJ2-1; CDR3aa: CASSSGVAGSYNEQFF
v_gene: TRBV3-1/TRBV3-2; j_gene: TRBJ1-4; CDR3aa: CASSDYGQSNEKLFF
v_gene: TRBV5-4; j_gene: TRBJ2-3; CDR3aa: CASSWGQFASTDTQYF
v_gene: TRBV7-3; j_gene: TRBJ2-4; CDR3aa: CASSRIAGGLAKNIQYF
v_gene: TRBV7-9; j_gene: TRBJ2-1; CDR3aa: CASSLGAATMVDSYNEQFF